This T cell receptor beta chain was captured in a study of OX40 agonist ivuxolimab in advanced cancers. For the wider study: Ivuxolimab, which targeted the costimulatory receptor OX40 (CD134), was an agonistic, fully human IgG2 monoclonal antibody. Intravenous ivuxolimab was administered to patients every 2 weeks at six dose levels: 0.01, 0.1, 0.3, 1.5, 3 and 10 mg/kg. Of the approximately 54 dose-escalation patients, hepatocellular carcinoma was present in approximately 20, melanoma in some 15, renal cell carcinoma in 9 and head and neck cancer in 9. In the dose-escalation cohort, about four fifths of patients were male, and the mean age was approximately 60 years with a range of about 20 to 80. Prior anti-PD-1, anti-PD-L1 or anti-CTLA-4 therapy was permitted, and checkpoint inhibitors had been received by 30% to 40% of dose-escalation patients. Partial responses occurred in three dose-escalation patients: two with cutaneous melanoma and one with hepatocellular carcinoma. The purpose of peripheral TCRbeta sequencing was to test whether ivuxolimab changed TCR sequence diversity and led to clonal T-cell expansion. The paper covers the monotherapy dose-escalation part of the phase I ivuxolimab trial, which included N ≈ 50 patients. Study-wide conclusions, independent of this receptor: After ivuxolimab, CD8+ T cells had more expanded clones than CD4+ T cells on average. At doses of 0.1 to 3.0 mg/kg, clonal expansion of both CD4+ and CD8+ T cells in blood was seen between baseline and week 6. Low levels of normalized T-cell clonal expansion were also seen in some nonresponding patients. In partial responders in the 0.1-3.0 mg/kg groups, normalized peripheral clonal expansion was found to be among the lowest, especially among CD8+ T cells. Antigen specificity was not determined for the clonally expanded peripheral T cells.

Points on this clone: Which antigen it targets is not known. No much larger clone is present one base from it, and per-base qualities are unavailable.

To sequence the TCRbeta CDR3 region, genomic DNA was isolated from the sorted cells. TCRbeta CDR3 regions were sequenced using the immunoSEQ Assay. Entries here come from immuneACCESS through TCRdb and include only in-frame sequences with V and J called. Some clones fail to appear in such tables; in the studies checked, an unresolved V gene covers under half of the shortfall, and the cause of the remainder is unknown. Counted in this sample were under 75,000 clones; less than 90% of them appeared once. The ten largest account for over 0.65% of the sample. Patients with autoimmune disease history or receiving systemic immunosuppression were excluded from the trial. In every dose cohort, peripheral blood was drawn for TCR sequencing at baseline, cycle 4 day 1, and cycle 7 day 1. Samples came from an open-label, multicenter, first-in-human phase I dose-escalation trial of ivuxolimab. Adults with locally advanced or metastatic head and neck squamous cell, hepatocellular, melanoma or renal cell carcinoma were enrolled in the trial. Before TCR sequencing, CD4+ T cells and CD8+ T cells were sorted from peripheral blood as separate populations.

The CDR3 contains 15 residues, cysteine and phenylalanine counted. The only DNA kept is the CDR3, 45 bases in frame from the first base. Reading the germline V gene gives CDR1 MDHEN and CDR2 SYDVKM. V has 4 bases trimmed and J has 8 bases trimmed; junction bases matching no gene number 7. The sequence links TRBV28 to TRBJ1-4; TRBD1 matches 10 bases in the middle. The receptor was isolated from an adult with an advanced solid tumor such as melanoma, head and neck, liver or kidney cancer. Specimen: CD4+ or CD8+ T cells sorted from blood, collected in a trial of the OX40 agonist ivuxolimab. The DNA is TGTGCCAGCAGTTCCCTGACAGGGGGCGCGGAAAAACTGTTTTTT. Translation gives CASSSLTGGAEKLFF.